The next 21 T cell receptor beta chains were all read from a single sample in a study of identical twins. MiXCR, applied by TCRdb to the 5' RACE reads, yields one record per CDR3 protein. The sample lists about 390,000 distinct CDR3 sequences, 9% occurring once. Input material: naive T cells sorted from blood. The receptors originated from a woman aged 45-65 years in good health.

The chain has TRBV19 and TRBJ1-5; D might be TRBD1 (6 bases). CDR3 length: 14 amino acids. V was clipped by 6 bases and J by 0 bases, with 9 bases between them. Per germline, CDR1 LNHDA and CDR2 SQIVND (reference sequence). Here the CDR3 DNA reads TGTGCCAGTAGACCCAGGGGTAGCAATCAGCCCCAGCATTTT. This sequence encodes CASRPRGSNQPQHF.

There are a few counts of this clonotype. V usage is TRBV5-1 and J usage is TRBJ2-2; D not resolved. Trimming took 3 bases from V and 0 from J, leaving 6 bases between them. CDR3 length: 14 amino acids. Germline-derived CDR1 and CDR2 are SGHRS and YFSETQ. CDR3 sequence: CASSYPSNTGELFF. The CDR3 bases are TGCGCCAGCAGCTACCCATCGAACACCGGGGAGCTGTTTTTT. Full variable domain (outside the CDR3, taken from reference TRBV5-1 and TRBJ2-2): KAGVTQTPRYLIKTRGQQVTLSCSPISGHRSVSWYQQTPGQGLQFLFEYFSETQRNKGNFPGRFSGRQFSNSRSEMNVSTLELGDSALYLCASSYPSNTGELFFGEGSRLTVL.

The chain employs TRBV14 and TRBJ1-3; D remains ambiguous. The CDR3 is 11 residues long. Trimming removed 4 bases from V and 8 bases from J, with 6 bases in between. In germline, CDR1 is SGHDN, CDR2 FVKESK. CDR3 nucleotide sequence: TGTGCCAGCAGCCCGGGGTACACCATATATTTT. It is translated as CASSPGYTIYF.

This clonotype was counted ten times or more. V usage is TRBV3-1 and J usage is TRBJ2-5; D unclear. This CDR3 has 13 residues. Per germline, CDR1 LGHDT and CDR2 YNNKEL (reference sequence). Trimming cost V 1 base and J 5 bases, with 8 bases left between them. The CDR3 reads CASSQGSPETQYF. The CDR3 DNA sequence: TGTGCCAGCAGCCAAGGTTCACCGGAGACCCAGTACTTC.

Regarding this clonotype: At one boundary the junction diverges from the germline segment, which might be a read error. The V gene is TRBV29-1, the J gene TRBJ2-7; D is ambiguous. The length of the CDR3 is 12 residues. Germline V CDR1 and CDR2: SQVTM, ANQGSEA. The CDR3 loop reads CSVEGSGGELYF. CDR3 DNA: TGCAGCGTTGAGGGATCAGGCGGCGAGCTGTACTTC.

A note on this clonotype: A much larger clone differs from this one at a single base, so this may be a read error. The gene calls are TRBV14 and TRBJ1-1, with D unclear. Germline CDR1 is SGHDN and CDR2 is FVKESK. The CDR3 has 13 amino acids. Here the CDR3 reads CASSASLNTDAFF. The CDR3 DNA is TGTGCCAGCAGCGCATCACTGAACACTGACGCTTTCTTT.

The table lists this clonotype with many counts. As DNA, the CDR3 is TGCAGTGCTAGAGATTTTGGCACCGGGGAGCTGTTTTTT. This translates into CSARDFGTGELFF. The chain has TRBV20-1 and TRBJ2-2, with D hard to call. Germline values: CDR1 DFQATT, CDR2 SNEGSKA (reference sequence). This CDR3 contains 13 residues. V lost 0 bases, J lost 4 bases, and 6 bases lay in between.

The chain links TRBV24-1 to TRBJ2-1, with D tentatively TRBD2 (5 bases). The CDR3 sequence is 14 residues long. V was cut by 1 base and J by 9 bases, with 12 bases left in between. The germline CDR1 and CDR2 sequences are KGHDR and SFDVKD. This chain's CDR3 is CATSDFPGSGEQFF. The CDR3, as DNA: TGTGCCACCAGTGATTTCCCGGGGAGCGGTGAGCAGTTCTTC.

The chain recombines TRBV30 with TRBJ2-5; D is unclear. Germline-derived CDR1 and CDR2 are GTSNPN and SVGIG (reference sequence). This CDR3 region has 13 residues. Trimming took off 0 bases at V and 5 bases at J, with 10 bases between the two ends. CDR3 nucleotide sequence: TGTGCCTGGAGTGTACAGAGTATGGAGACCCAGTACTTC. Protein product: CAWSVQSMETQYF.

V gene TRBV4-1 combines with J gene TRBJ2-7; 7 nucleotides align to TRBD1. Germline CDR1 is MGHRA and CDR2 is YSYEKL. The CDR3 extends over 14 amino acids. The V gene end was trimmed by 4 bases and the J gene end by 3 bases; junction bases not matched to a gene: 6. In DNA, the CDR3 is TGCGCCAGCAGCCGGGACAGAGGCGACTACGAGCAGTACTTC. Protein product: CASSRDRGDYEQYF.

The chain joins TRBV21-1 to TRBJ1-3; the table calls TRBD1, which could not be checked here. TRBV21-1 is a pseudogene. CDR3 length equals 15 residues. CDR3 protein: CASNQGTSSGNTIYF. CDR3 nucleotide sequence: TGTGCCAGCAACCAGGGGACCAGCTCTGGAAACACCATATATTTT.

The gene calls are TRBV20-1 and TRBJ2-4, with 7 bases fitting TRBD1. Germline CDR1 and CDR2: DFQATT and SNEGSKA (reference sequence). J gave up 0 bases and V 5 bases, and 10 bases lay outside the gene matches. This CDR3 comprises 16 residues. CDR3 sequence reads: CSAPGTDRLAKNIQYF. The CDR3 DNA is TGCAGTGCTCCTGGGACAGACAGATTAGCCAAAAACATTCAGTACTTC.

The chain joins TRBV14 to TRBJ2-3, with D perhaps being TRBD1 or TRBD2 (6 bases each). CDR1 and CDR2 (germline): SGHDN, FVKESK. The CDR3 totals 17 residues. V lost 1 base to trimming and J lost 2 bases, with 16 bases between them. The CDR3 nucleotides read TGTGCCAGCAGCCAAGGAGGGGGGCCCCTCCCCACAGATACGCAGTATTTT. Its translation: CASSQGGGPLPTDTQYF.

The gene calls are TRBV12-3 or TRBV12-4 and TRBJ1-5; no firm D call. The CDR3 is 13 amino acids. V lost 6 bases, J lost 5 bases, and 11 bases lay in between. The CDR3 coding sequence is TGTGCCAGCAGCCTAAAAAGCGATCAGCCCCAGCATTTT. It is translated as CASSLKSDQPQHF.

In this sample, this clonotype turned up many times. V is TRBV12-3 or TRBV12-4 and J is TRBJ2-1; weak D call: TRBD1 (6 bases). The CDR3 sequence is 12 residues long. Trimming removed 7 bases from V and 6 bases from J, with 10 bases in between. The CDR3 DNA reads TGTGCCAGCAAGGACAGTCTCAATGAGCAGTTCTTC. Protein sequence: CASKDSLNEQFF.

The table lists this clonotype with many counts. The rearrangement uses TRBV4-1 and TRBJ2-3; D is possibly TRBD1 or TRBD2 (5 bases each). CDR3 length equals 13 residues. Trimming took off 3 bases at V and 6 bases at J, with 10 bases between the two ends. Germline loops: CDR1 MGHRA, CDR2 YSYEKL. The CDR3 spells CASSHEGRDTQYF. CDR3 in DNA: TGCGCCAGCAGCCACGAGGGGCGGGATACGCAGTATTTT.

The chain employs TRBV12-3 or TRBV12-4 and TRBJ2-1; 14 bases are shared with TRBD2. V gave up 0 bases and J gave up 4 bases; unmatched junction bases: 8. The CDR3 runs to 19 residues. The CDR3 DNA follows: TGTGCCAGCAGTTTAGCCGTCGGACTAGCGGGAGGCCTTTACAATGAGCAGTTCTTC. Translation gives CASSLAVGLAGGLYNEQFF.

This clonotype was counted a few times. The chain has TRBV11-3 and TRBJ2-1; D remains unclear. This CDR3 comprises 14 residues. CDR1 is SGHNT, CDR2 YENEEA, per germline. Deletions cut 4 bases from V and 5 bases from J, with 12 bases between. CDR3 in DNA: TGTGCCAGCAGCTCGAAGGACGGACACAATGAGCAGTTCTTC. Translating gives CASSSKDGHNEQFF.

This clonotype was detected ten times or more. The CDR3 is CSARGKGNQPQHF. CDR3 coding DNA: TGCAGTGCTAGGGGGAAAGGCAATCAGCCCCAGCATTTT. The chain links TRBV20-1 to TRBJ1-5; D not certain. The germline V and J ends were trimmed by 3 bases and 2 bases, with 8 bases remaining between them. The germline CDR1 and CDR2 sequences are DFQATT and SNEGSKA (reference sequence). CDR3 size: 13 residues.

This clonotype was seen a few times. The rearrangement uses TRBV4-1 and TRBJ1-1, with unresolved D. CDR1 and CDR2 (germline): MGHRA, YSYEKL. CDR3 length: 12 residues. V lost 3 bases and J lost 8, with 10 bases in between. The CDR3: CASSQLNVEAFF. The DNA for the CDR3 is TGCGCCAGCAGCCAGTTAAATGTCGAAGCTTTCTTT.

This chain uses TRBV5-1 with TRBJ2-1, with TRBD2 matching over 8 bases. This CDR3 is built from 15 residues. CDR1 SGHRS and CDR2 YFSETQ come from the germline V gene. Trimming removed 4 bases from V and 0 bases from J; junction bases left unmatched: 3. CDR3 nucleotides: TGCGCCAGCAGCGCCGGGACTAGCTCCTACAATGAGCAGTTCTTC. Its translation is CASSAGTSSYNEQFF.